Listed here is a single T cell receptor (beta chain). The data were taken from a study of regulatory T cells in long-lasting Graves disease. According to the study, TCR beta libraries were built with iRepertoire HTBI primers and CDR3-region Arm-PCR. Each CDR3 protein is one row after TCRdb ran MiXCR on the multiplex PCR reads. The sample contains about 620,000 distinct CDR3 sequences, less than 20% of which appear only once. Time point: newly diagnosed GD, antithyroid drugs for less than 3 months. There was RNA extracted from PBMCs, and the TCR library was made from it. These records were also assigned to another study, of T cells in Graves' hyperthyroidism and ophthalmopathy.

The receptor was isolated from a woman aged 25-40 years with Graves disease. The sample was peripheral blood mononuclear cells (PBMCs), taken at new diagnosis, from a patient treated with antithyroid drugs.

CDR3 residues: CASSTDSLSYNEQFF. The CDR3 coding sequence is TGTGCCAGTAGTACCGACAGTCTCTCCTACAATGAGCAGTTCTTC. This chain links TRBV19 with TRBJ2-1; D is perhaps TRBD1 (5 bases). Germline V lookup: CDR1 LNHDA, CDR2 SQIVND (reference sequence). V lost 4 bases, J lost 0 bases, and 10 bases lay in between. The CDR3 length is 15 residues.